This is a list of T cell receptor beta chains from one sample in a study of cytomegalovirus exposure and HLA in healthy donors. Some clones are missing from TCRdb's copy, which holds only in-frame ones; the method was immunoSEQ multiplex PCR. The sample contains under 150,000 clones, around 72% of which appear only once. Material for sequencing was PBMCs. Receptors were obtained from a woman between 40 and 50 years old in good health and CMV-seronegative. Each CDR3 is given with its conserved first and last residue. Fields, in order: CDR3 DNA, CDR3 protein, J gene, V gene, CDR3 length, clone size, D gene. D genes are given only for firm matches. Size values are once, few and many counts, or a class for expanded clones, and some rows have none.

cdr3_nt: TGTGCCAGCACCCCCGGACAGGGTTCCAAAAACATTCAGTACTTC; cdr3_aa: CASTPGQGSKNIQYF; j_call: TRBJ2-4; v_call: TRBV28; cdr3_length: 15; clone_size: NA; d_call: TRBD1
cdr3_nt: TGTGCCAGCAGTGAAGAACCAGGGGGAACTGGTGGCTACACCTTC; cdr3_aa: CASSEEPGGTGGYTF; j_call: TRBJ1-2; v_call: TRBV6-1; cdr3_length: 15; clone_size: NA; d_call: TRBD1
cdr3_nt: TGTGCCAGTAGTCCCAACAGGGGCCTGTTTTTT; cdr3_aa: CASSPNRGLFF; j_call: TRBJ1-4; v_call: TRBV19; cdr3_length: 11; clone_size: NA; d_call: TRBD1
cdr3_nt: TGTGCCAGCAGTTTGACAGGGGGAGTGGGTGAAGCTTTCTTT; cdr3_aa: CASSLTGGVGEAFF; j_call: TRBJ1-1; v_call: TRBV27; cdr3_length: 14; clone_size: NA; d_call: TRBD1
cdr3_nt: TGTGCCAGCACGTCTAGCGGGAGGACAGATACGCAGTATTTT; cdr3_aa: CASTSSGRTDTQYF; j_call: TRBJ2-3; v_call: TRBV25-1; cdr3_length: 14; clone_size: once; d_call: TRBD2
cdr3_nt: TGTGCCAGCAGTTATGGACAGGGGCAGGATGAGCAGTTCTTC; cdr3_aa: CASSYGQGQDEQFF; j_call: TRBJ2-1; v_call: TRBV7-3; cdr3_length: 14; clone_size: once; d_call: TRBD1
cdr3_nt: TGTGCCAGCAGTTGGGACAGGGGATTCTATGGCTACACCTTC; cdr3_aa: CASSWDRGFYGYTF; j_call: TRBJ1-2; v_call: TRBV6-5; cdr3_length: 14; clone_size: NA; d_call: TRBD1
cdr3_nt: TGCAGCGTTGAAGATCGGGCAGGGGGATCCTACGAGCAGTACTTC; cdr3_aa: CSVEDRAGGSYEQYF; j_call: TRBJ2-7; v_call: TRBV29-1; cdr3_length: 15; clone_size: NA; d_call: TRBD1
cdr3_nt: TGTGCCTGGAGTGTAAGGTCAGGGCCCAATGAGCAGTTCTTC; cdr3_aa: CAWSVRSGPNEQFF; j_call: TRBJ2-1; v_call: TRBV30; cdr3_length: 14; clone_size: NA; d_call: NA
cdr3_nt: TGTGCCAGCTCACCCATCAGGACTAATAGCAATCAGCCCCAGCATTTT; cdr3_aa: CASSPIRTNSNQPQHF; j_call: TRBJ1-5; v_call: TRBV18; cdr3_length: 16; clone_size: NA; d_call: NA
cdr3_nt: TGTGCCAGCCGGTGGGGGCGAGCTAACTATGGCTACACCTTC; cdr3_aa: CASRWGRANYGYTF; j_call: TRBJ1-2; v_call: TRBV28; cdr3_length: 14; clone_size: NA; d_call: NA
cdr3_nt: TGTGCCAGCAGCTTATCGACTAGCTTGGGGTTCTTC; cdr3_aa: CASSLSTSLGFF; j_call: TRBJ2-1; v_call: TRBV7-2; cdr3_length: 12; clone_size: NA; d_call: TRBD2
cdr3_nt: TGTGCCTGGGTCCCCTGGGGGGGCTATGGCTACACCTTC; cdr3_aa: CAWVPWGGYGYTF; j_call: TRBJ1-2; v_call: TRBV30; cdr3_length: 13; clone_size: NA; d_call: NA
cdr3_nt: TGTGCCACCAGCAGAGCAGGCTCTAGCACAGATACGCAGTATTTT; cdr3_aa: CATSRAGSSTDTQYF; j_call: TRBJ2-3; v_call: TRBV15; cdr3_length: 15; clone_size: NA; d_call: NA
cdr3_nt: TGTGCCAGCAGTTACTCTAGGACAGCGAACACTGAAGCTTTCTTT; cdr3_aa: CASSYSRTANTEAFF; j_call: TRBJ1-1; v_call: TRBV6-5; cdr3_length: 15; clone_size: NA; d_call: NA
cdr3_nt: TGTGCCAGCAGTTTATCGGCGGGGGCACATACGCAGTATTTT; cdr3_aa: CASSLSAGAHTQYF; j_call: TRBJ2-3; v_call: TRBV27; cdr3_length: 14; clone_size: NA; d_call: NA
cdr3_nt: TGTGCCAGTAGTATCGTCACTGAAGCTTTCTTT; cdr3_aa: CASSIVTEAFF; j_call: TRBJ1-1; v_call: TRBV19; cdr3_length: 11; clone_size: NA; d_call: NA
cdr3_nt: TGTGCCAGCTCACCTCGACTAGCGGGGGCCTACAATGAGCAGTTCTTC; cdr3_aa: CASSPRLAGAYNEQFF; j_call: TRBJ2-1; v_call: TRBV18; cdr3_length: 16; clone_size: NA; d_call: TRBD2
cdr3_nt: TGTGCCACGTCCGGGGGGCAGCAGTTCTTC; cdr3_aa: CATSGGQQFF; j_call: TRBJ2-1; v_call: TRBV28; cdr3_length: 10; clone_size: few; d_call: NA
cdr3_nt: TGTGCCAGCAGATCACGGGGAAGAATCGGGACAATCAATGAGCAGTTCTTC; cdr3_aa: CASRSRGRIGTINEQFF; j_call: TRBJ2-1; v_call: TRBV28; cdr3_length: 17; clone_size: once; d_call: NA
cdr3_nt: TGCGCCAGCAGCTTGGTGGCCAGTGGCAATGAGCAGTTCTTC; cdr3_aa: CASSLVASGNEQFF; j_call: TRBJ2-1; v_call: TRBV5-1; cdr3_length: 14; clone_size: NA; d_call: NA
cdr3_nt: TGTGCCAGCAGTTCAAGACAGGATTGGGATCAGCCCCAGCATTTT; cdr3_aa: CASSSRQDWDQPQHF; j_call: TRBJ1-5; v_call: TRBV28; cdr3_length: 15; clone_size: NA; d_call: NA
cdr3_nt: TGTGCCAGCAGCTTAAGGGCTAGCGGGACCTACAATGAGCAGTTCTTC; cdr3_aa: CASSLRASGTYNEQFF; j_call: TRBJ2-1; v_call: TRBV7-3; cdr3_length: 16; clone_size: NA; d_call: TRBD2
cdr3_nt: TGTGCCAGCAGCTATGGACGCCTAGCAGGTGAGCAGTTCTTC; cdr3_aa: CASSYGRLAGEQFF; j_call: TRBJ2-1; v_call: TRBV5-6; cdr3_length: 14; clone_size: NA; d_call: NA
cdr3_nt: TGTGCCAGTTTGATCGGGACTAGCGGAGTCTACGAGCAGTACTTC; cdr3_aa: CASLIGTSGVYEQYF; j_call: TRBJ2-7; v_call: TRBV14; cdr3_length: 15; clone_size: NA; d_call: TRBD2
cdr3_nt: TGTGCCAGCAGTGAAGCCGAACAAGGACTAGTTTCCTACGAGCAGTACTTC; cdr3_aa: CASSEAEQGLVSYEQYF; j_call: TRBJ2-7; v_call: TRBV2; cdr3_length: 17; clone_size: once; d_call: TRBD2